These 28 T cell receptor beta chains originate from one sample sequenced in a study of blood T cell repertoires in COVID-19. Sequencing used immunoSEQ multiplex PCR; TCRdb keeps in-frame clones, though not all of them. This table holds some 400,000 clones, 75% to 90% found once. The specimen was PBMCs or T cells enriched from blood (not recorded which). These receptors were taken from a man aged 30 to 39 who had recovered from COVID-19.

This chain joins TRBV30 and TRBJ1-1; weak D call: TRBD1 (5 bases). There are 14 residues in the CDR3. Trimming pared 3 bases from V and 5 bases from J, leaving 16 bases between. Germline-derived CDR1 and CDR2 are GTSNPN and SVGIG (reference sequence). CDR3 nucleotide sequence: TGTGCCTGGAGAGCTAAAGGGGATCTGACTGAAGCTTTCTTT. The encoded protein is CAWRAKGDLTEAFF.

V gene TRBV3-1 (or the pseudogene TRBV3-2) combines with J gene TRBJ2-7; maybe TRBD2 (5 bases). The CDR3 is 17 residues long. Germline assignment: CDR1 LGHDT and CDR2 YNNKEL (reference sequence). Trimming took off 1 base at V and 0 bases at J, with 16 bases between the two ends. CDR3 in DNA: TGTGCCAGCAGCCAAGGGCCTAGCAGGAGGTACTCCTACGAGCAGTACTTC. Translating gives CASSQGPSRRYSYEQYF.

The chain recombines TRBV19 with TRBJ2-5, with 13 bases fitting TRBD2. This CDR3 has 14 residues. The germline gives CDR1 LNHDA, CDR2 SQIVND (reference sequence). Trimming at V came to 9 bases and at J to 5 bases, leaving 6 bases not matched to a gene. The CDR3: CASTSGRVGETQYF. The CDR3 DNA reads TGTGCCAGCACTAGCGGGAGGGTAGGGGAGACCCAGTACTTC.

The J gene is TRBJ2-7, the V gene TRBV2, with TRBD1 identical over 9 bases. Looked up from germline, CDR1 is SNHLY and CDR2 is FYNNEI. V trimming: 8 bases; J trimming: 5 bases; junction bases outside the gene matches: 10. This CDR3 is 14 amino acids long. The CDR3: CASPRTGVLDEQYF. DNA for the CDR3: TGTGCCAGCCCAAGGACAGGGGTACTCGACGAGCAGTACTTC.

A few counts support this clone. The chain is built from TRBV6-5 and TRBJ2-7, with a tentative D call TRBD2 (6 bases). Trimming shortened V by 6 bases and J by 0 bases, and 12 bases separated the two germline ends. CDR1 and CDR2 (germline): MNHEY, SVGAGI. The CDR3 has 14 amino acids. This chain's CDR3 is CASRSSASSYEQYF. CDR3 bases: TGTGCCAGCAGATCTAGCGCGAGCTCCTACGAGCAGTACTTC.

This rearrangement joins TRBV3-1 (or the pseudogene TRBV3-2) to TRBJ1-2; a weak D match, TRBD1 (6 bases). CDR1 and CDR2 (germline): LGHDT, YNNKEL (reference sequence). V was cut by 4 bases and J by 8 bases, with 23 bases left in between. CDR3 length equals 16 residues. The CDR3: CASSLHTLEGGDGYTF. Here the CDR3 DNA reads TGTGCCAGCAGCCTACATACCCTGGAGGGGGGGGACGGCTACACCTTC.

The rearrangement links TRBV30 to TRBJ1-3; D perhaps matches TRBD1 (5 bases). Trimming took off 5 bases at V and 0 bases at J, with 8 bases between the two ends. Germline lookup yields CDR1 GTSNPN and CDR2 SVGIG (reference sequence). This CDR3 has 13 residues. The CDR3: CAWQGISGNTIYF. The CDR3 nucleotides are TGTGCCTGGCAGGGAATCTCTGGAAACACCATATATTTT.

In its sample, this clone was seen a few times. This chain connects TRBV4-1 to TRBJ1-4; D is unclear. Trimming cost V 0 bases and J 8 bases, with 16 bases left between them. Germline values: CDR1 MGHRA, CDR2 YSYEKL. This CDR3 is 16 amino acids long. This CDR3 is CASSQDQGTAEEKLFF. The CDR3 coding sequence is TGCGCCAGCAGCCAAGATCAAGGAACAGCGGAAGAAAAACTGTTTTTT.

This chain joins TRBV3-1 (or the pseudogene TRBV3-2) and TRBJ2-1; 7 bases map to TRBD2. Germline lookup yields CDR1 LGHDT and CDR2 YNNKEL (reference sequence). The CDR3 extends over 14 amino acids. Germline trimming cut 5 bases from V and 15 bases from J; bases unmatched to any gene: 16. CDR3 bases: TGTGCCAGCAGCTCTGCGGAGGCGGGAGTTCGGAGGTTCTTC. Its protein is CASSSAEAGVRRFF.

This chain uses TRBV10-2 with TRBJ2-7; no firm D call. The CDR3 is made up of 13 amino acids. Per germline, CDR1 WSHSY and CDR2 SAAADI. Trimming removed 2 bases from V and 2 bases from J, with 7 bases in between. This chain's CDR3 is CASSENSPYEQYF. CDR3 DNA: TGCGCCAGCAGTGAGAACAGTCCCTACGAGCAGTACTTC.

This rearrangement joins TRBV27 to TRBJ2-6; TRBD1 is a possible D gene (5 bases). This CDR3 has 16 amino acids. V lost 6 bases to trimming and J lost 0 bases, with 12 bases between them. The V gene's germline CDR1 is MNHEY and CDR2 SMNVEV (reference sequence). The CDR3 region is CASRATGHSGANVLTF. The CDR3, as DNA: TGTGCCAGCAGAGCTACAGGCCACTCTGGGGCCAACGTCCTGACTTTC.

The V call is TRBV19, the J call TRBJ2-5, with D perhaps TRBD2 (5 bases). CDR3 length equals 16 residues. V dropped 3 bases and J dropped 5 bases, with 19 bases sitting between them. Germline assignment: CDR1 LNHDA and CDR2 SQIVND (reference sequence). CDR3 nucleotides: TGTGCCAGTAGTATCCGAGCGGAGGTCACTTGGGAGACCCAGTACTTC. As protein: CASSIRAEVTWETQYF. The entire variable domain, with the rest obtained from reference TRBV19 and TRBJ2-5, is as follows: DGGITQSPKYLFRKEGQNVTLSCEQNLNHDAMYWYRQDPGQGLRLIYYSQIVNDFQKGDIAEGYSVSREKKESFPLTVTSAQKNPTAFYLCASSIRAEVTWETQYFGPGTRLLVL.

This chain connects TRBV9 to TRBJ2-6; D is possibly TRBD1 (9 bases). In germline, CDR1 is SGDLS, CDR2 YYNGEE. This CDR3 is built from 19 residues. V was trimmed by 2 bases and J by 1 base, leaving 19 bases between them. The CDR3 DNA follows: TGTGCCAGCAGCGTCCCGGGGGGGGACAGGGCTTCTGGGGCCAACGTCCTGACTTTC. Protein product: CASSVPGGDRASGANVLTF.

The chain carries TRBV24-1 and TRBJ1-5, with a tentative D call TRBD1 (6 bases). Germline V gene lookup returns CDR1 KGHDR and CDR2 SFDVKD. The germline V and J ends were trimmed by 4 bases and 3 bases, with 12 bases remaining between them. The CDR3 runs to 15 residues. The CDR3 protein is CATSESTGFNQPQHF. CDR3 DNA sequence: TGTGCCACCAGTGAGTCCACAGGGTTCAATCAGCCCCAGCATTTT.

The V call is TRBV7-9, the J call TRBJ2-3; 10 bases fit TRBD2. The CDR3 is 18 amino acids. The germline CDR1 and CDR2 sequences are SEHNR and FQNEAQ (reference sequence). V was clipped by 5 bases and J by 2 bases; unmatched bases: 13. The CDR3 loop is CASSQQLAGDWYTDTQYF. CDR3 bases: TGTGCCAGCAGCCAACAGCTAGCGGGGGATTGGTACACAGATACGCAGTATTTT.

Here the CDR3 reads CASSLAQGTYSNQPQHF. The CDR3 nucleotides read TGTGCCAGCAGTTTAGCACAGGGGACATATAGCAATCAGCCCCAGCATTTT. The chain couples TRBV28 to TRBJ1-5; 7 nucleotides match TRBD1. Germline-derived CDR1 and CDR2 are MDHEN and SYDVKM. V shed 2 bases, J shed 0 bases, and the junction held 7 bases outside the gene matches. The CDR3 runs 17 residues.

The V call is TRBV28, the J call TRBJ1-2; 7 nucleotides match TRBD1. V trimming: 6 bases; J trimming: 7 bases; junction bases outside the gene matches: 8. Germline-derived CDR1 and CDR2 are MDHEN and SYDVKM. The CDR3 runs to 13 residues. CDR3 in DNA: TGTGCCAGCAGACAAACAGGGGCTGGTGGCTACACCTTC. Protein: CASRQTGAGGYTF.

The rearrangement joins TRBV11-1 to TRBJ1-2, with unresolved D. CDR3 length equals 13 residues. Trimming shortened V by 2 bases and J by 7 bases, and 11 bases separated the two germline ends. Germline values: CDR1 SGHAT, CDR2 FQDESV (reference sequence). Here the CDR3 DNA reads TGTGCCAGCAGCTTAATGGAGGCTGGTGGCTACACCTTC. This encodes CASSLMEAGGYTF.

In this sample, this clone turned up a few times. V usage is TRBV6-4 and J usage is TRBJ1-5; tentatively, D is TRBD1 (5 bases). Germline V CDR1 and CDR2: MRHNA, SNTAGT. Trimming stripped 5 bases from V and 4 bases from J, with 9 bases between. The CDR3 extends over 13 amino acids. The CDR3 DNA reads TGTGCCAGCAGTCAGGGCAGGAATCAGCCCCAGCATTTT. Translation gives CASSQGRNQPQHF.

J is TRBJ2-5 and V is TRBV19; possible D gene TRBD2, 5 bases. CDR1 and CDR2 (germline): LNHDA, SQIVND (reference sequence). Trimming took off 0 bases at V and 0 bases at J, with 14 bases between the two ends. CDR3 length: 17 amino acids. The CDR3 region is CASSIEADARYQETQYF. The CDR3 region has the DNA TGTGCCAGTAGTATAGAAGCGGACGCTCGGTACCAAGAGACCCAGTACTTC.

In this sample, this clone turned up once. J is TRBJ2-1 and V is TRBV11-2, with D possibly TRBD2 on 6 matching bases. Germline V gives CDR1 SGHAT, CDR2 FQNNGV. Trimming stripped 5 bases from V and 8 bases from J, with 16 bases between. The CDR3 loop spans 14 amino acids. CDR3 coding DNA: TGTGCCAGCAGCGGCCCCCTAGCGAGCGATGAGCAGTTCTTC. Its translation: CASSGPLASDEQFF.

This clone was seen a few times. Other DNA sequences of this sample code for an identical CDR3. The genes are TRBV27 and TRBJ1-1, with D maybe TRBD1 (5 bases). The CDR3 has 14 amino acids. Trimming took off 6 bases at V and 0 bases at J, with 11 bases between the two ends. The V gene's germline CDR1 is MNHEY and CDR2 SMNVEV (reference sequence). The CDR3 is CASSLRGLNTEAFF. In nucleotides, the CDR3 is TGTGCCAGCAGCTTGCGGGGCTTGAACACTGAAGCTTTCTTT.

This sequence joins TRBV4-2 and TRBJ2-1; tentative D call: TRBD2 (5 bases). V was cut by 0 bases and J by 6 bases, with 12 bases left in between. CDR3 length equals 15 residues. Germline values: CDR1 LGHNA, CDR2 YNFKEQ. CDR3 sequence: CASSQDITSVNEQFF. CDR3 coding DNA: TGTGCCAGCAGCCAAGATATTACTAGTGTCAATGAGCAGTTCTTC.

The chain employs TRBV6-5 and TRBJ1-1; D may be TRBD1 (5 bases). The V gene lost 6 bases and the J gene lost 5 bases, with 19 bases spanning the gap. The CDR3 contains 15 residues. Germline assignment: CDR1 MNHEY and CDR2 SVGAGI. This CDR3 is CASRKGVGGWTEAFF. The CDR3 DNA reads TGTGCCAGCAGGAAAGGCGTCGGGGGGTGGACTGAAGCTTTCTTT.

The CDR3 sequence is CASSDLALEQFF. The CDR3 DNA follows: TGTGCCAGCAGTGATCTGGCATTAGAGCAGTTCTTC. The chain has TRBV2 and TRBJ2-1; no reliable D call. The CDR3 consists of 12 residues. Trimming stripped 3 bases from V and 10 bases from J, with 10 bases between. Per germline, CDR1 SNHLY and CDR2 FYNNEI.

The V call is TRBV28, the J call TRBJ2-7; D might be TRBD2 (6 bases). Germline V lookup: CDR1 MDHEN, CDR2 SYDVKM. This CDR3 comprises 13 residues. The V end was cut by 2 bases, the J end by 3 bases, with 8 bases between. CDR3 residues: CASSLPTSYEQYF. The CDR3 DNA reads TGTGCCAGCAGTTTACCGACTAGCTACGAGCAGTACTTC.

V usage is TRBV4-1 and J usage is TRBJ2-2; a weak D match, TRBD2 (6 bases). The germline V and J ends were trimmed by 4 bases and 3 bases, with 6 bases remaining between them. Germline loops: CDR1 MGHRA, CDR2 YSYEKL. CDR3 length equals 13 residues. CDR3 in DNA: TGCGCCAGCAGCCGGGGGGACACCGGGGAGCTGTTTTTT. It translates to CASSRGDTGELFF.

The V and J genes are TRBV19 and TRBJ1-5, with D unclear. Germline-derived CDR1 and CDR2 are LNHDA and SQIVND (reference sequence). This CDR3 has 17 residues. The ends were cut back, 1 base at V and 3 bases at J, with 16 bases in the middle. CDR3 residues: CASSIGASNSVNQPQHF. The CDR3, as DNA: TGTGCCAGTAGTATAGGCGCAAGTAACTCTGTCAATCAGCCCCAGCATTTT.